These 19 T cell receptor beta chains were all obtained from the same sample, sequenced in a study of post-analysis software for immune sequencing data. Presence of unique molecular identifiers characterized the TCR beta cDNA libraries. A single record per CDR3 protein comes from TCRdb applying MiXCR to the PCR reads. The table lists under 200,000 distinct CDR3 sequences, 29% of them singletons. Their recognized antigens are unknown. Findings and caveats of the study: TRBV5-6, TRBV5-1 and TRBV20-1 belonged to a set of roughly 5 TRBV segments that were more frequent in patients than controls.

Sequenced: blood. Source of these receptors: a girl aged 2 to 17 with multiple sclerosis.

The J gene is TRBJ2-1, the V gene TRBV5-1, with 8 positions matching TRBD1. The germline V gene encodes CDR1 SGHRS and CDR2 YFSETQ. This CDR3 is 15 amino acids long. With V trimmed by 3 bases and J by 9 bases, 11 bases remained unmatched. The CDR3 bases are TGCGCCAGCAGCTACCGACAGGGGCTTCGTGGTGAGCAGTTCTTC. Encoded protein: CASSYRQGLRGEQFF.

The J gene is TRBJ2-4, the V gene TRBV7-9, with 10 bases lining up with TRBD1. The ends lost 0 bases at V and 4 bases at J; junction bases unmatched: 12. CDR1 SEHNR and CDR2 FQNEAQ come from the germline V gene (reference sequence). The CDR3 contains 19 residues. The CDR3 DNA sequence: TGTGCCAGCAGCTTAGCGCTTCCTGGGACAGGGGACTATAAAAACATTCAGTACTTC. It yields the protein CASSLALPGTGDYKNIQYF. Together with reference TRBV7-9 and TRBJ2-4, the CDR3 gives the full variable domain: DTGVSQNPRHKITKRGQNVTFRCDPISEHNRLYWYRQTLGQGPEFLTYFQNEAQLEKSRLLSDRFSAERPKGSFSTLEIQRTEQGDSAMYLCASSLALPGTGDYKNIQYFGAGTRLSVL.

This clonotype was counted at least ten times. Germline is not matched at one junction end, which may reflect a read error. In DNA, the CDR3 is TGTGCCAGCAGCCAAGACAACTATGGCTACACCTTC. Its protein is CASSQDNYGYTF. This chain connects TRBV5-1 to TRBJ1-2; D gene unclear. The CDR3 extends over 12 amino acids. Germline CDR1 SGHRS, CDR2 YFSETQ.

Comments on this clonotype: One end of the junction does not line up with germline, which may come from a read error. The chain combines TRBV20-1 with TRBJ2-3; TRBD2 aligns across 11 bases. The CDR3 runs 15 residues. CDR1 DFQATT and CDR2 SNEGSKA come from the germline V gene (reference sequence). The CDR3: CSAGGSGGALDTRYF. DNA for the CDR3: TGCAGTGCGGGAGGTAGCGGGGGGGCCTTGGATACGCGGTATTTT.

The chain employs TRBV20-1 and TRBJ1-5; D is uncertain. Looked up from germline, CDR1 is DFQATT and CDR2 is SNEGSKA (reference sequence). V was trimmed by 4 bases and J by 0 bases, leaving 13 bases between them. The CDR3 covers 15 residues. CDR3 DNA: TGCAGTGCTACAACGGATTACCTTAGCAATCAGCCCCAGCATTTT. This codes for CSATTDYLSNQPQHF.

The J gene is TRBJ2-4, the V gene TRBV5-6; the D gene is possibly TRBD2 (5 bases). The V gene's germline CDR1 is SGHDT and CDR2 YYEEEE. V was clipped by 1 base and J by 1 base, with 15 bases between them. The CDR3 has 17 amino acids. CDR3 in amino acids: CASSLLGMAGAKNIQYF. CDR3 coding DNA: TGTGCCAGCAGCTTGCTCGGGATGGCCGGGGCCAAAAACATTCAGTACTTC.

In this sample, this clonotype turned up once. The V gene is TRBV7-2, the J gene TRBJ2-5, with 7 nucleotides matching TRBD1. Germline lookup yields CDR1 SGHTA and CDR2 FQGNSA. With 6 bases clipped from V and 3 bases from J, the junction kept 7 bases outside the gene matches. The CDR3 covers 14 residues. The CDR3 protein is CASRIGTAKETQYF. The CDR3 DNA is TGTGCCAGCAGGATCGGGACAGCTAAAGAGACCCAGTACTTC.

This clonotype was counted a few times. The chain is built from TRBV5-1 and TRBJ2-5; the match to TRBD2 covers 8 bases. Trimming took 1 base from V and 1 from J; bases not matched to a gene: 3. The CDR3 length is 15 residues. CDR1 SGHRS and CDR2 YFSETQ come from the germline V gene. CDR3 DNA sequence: TGCGCCAGCAGCTTGAGCGGGGGCCTCCAAGAGACCCAGTACTTC. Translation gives CASSLSGGLQETQYF. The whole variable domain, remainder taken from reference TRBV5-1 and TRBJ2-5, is KAGVTQTPRYLIKTRGQQVTLSCSPISGHRSVSWYQQTPGQGLQFLFEYFSETQRNKGNFPGRFSGRQFSNSRSEMNVSTLELGDSALYLCASSLSGGLQETQYFGPGTRLLVL.

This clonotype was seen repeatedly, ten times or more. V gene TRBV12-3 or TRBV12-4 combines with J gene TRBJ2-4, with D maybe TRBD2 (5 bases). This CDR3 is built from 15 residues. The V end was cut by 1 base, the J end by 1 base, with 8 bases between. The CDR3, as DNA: TGTGCCAGCAGTTTAGGGGCTAGCGCCAAAAACATTCAGTACTTC. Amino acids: CASSLGASAKNIQYF.

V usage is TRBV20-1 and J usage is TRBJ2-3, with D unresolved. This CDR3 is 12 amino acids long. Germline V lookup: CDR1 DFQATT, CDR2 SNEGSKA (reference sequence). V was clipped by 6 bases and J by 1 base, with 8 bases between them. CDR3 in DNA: TGCAGTGCAAGAAAGGGCACAGATACGCAGTATTTT. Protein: CSARKGTDTQYF.

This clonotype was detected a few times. CDR3 sequence: CSASYPPLLANEKLFF. DNA of the CDR3: TGCAGTGCTAGTTACCCTCCCCTGCTAGCTAATGAAAAACTGTTTTTT. The rearrangement joins TRBV20-1 to TRBJ1-4; D not resolved. The CDR3 extends over 16 amino acids. Trimming stripped 3 bases from V and 3 bases from J, with 17 bases between. Germline CDR1 reads DFQATT; CDR2 reads SNEGSKA (reference sequence).

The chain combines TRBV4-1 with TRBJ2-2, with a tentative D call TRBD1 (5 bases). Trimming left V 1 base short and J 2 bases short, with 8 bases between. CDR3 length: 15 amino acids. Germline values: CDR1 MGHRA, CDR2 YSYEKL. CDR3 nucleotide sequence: TGCGCCAGCAGCCAAGTAGGGGTCAACACCGGGGAGCTGTTTTTT. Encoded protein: CASSQVGVNTGELFF.

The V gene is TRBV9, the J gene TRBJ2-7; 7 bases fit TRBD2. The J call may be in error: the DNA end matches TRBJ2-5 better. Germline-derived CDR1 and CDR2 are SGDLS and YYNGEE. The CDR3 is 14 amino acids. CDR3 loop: CASSVRSGEETQYF. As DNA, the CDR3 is TGTGCCAGCAGCGTCAGAAGCGGGGAAGAGACCCAGTACTTC.

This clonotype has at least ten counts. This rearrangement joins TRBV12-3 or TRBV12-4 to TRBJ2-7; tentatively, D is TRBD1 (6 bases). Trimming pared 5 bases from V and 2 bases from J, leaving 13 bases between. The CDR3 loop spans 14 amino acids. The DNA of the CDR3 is TGTGCCAGCAGTCATCGAGGGACAACCTACGAGCAGTACTTC. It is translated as CASSHRGTTYEQYF.

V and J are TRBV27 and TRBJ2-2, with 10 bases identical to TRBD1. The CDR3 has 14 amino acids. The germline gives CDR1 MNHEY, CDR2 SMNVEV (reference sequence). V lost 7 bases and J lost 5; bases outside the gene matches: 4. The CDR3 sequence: CASTWTGGTGELFF. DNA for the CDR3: TGTGCCAGCACCTGGACAGGGGGAACCGGGGAGCTGTTTTTT.

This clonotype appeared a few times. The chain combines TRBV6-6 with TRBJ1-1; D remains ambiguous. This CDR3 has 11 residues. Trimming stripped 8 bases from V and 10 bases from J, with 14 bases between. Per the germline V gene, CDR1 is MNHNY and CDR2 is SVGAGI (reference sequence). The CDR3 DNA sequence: TGTGCCAGCGCTGAGGAGGGATCAGCTTTCTTT. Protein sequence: CASAEEGSAFF.

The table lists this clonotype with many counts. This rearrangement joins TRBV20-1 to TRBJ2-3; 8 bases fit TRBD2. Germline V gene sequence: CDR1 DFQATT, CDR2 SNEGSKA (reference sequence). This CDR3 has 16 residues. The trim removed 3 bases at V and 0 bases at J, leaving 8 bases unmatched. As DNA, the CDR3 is TGCAGTGCTAGCGCCCGGGGGGGGACTAGCACAGATACGCAGTATTTT. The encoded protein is CSASARGGTSTDTQYF.

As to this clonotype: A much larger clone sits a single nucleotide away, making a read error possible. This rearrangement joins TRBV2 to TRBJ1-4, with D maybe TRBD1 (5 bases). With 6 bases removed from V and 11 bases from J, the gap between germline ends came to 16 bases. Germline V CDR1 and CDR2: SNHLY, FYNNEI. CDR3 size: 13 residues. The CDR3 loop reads CASSPGRPDKLFF. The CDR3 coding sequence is TGTGCCAGCAGCCCGGGACGCCCTGACAAACTGTTTTTT.

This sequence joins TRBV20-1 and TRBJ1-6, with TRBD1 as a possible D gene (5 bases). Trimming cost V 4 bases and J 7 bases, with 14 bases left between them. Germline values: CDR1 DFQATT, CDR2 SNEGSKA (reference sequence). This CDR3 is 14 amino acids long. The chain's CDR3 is CSAIPTQGNSPLHF. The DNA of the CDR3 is TGCAGTGCTATCCCGACGCAGGGCAATTCACCCCTCCACTTT.